The clone carrying this T cell receptor (beta chain) showed up many times. Its antigen remains unknown. The data derive from a study of response to subunit inactivated influenza vaccine. Findings and limits, study-wide: Authors proposed each seasonal influenza vaccination draws in few new T cells.

TCRdb reprocessed the RT-PCR reads with MiXCR, giving one entry per CDR3 protein. The table has around 500,000 distinct CDR3 sequences, approximately 11% seen once. This CDR3 spans 13 amino acids. Trimming removed 2 bases from V and 4 bases from J, with 8 bases in between. The sample was PBMCs from blood, taken around seven weeks after vaccination. This TCR came from a man aged 50 or older who received an inactivated influenza vaccine. V usage is TRBV12-3 or TRBV12-4 and J usage is TRBJ2-5; weak D call: TRBD2 (5 bases). DNA for the CDR3: TGTGCCAGCAGTTTAAGGGAGCGAGAGACCCAGTACTTC. Its translation is CASSLRERETQYF.